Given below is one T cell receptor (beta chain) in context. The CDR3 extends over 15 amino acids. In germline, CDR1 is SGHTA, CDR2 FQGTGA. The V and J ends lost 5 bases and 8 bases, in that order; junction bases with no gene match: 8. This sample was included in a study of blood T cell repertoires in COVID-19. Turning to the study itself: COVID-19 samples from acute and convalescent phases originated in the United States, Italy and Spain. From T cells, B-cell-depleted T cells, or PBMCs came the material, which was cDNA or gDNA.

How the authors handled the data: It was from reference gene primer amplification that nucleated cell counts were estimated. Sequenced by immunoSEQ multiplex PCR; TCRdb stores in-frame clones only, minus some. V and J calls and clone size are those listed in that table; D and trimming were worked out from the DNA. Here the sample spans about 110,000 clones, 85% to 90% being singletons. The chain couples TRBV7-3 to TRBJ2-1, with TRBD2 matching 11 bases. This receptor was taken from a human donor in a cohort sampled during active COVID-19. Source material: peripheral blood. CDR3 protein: CASSPRLAGFDEQFF. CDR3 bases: TGTGCCAGCAGCCCACGACTAGCGGGATTCGATGAGCAGTTCTTC.